The entry below gives a single TCR beta chain sequence along with its context. What it recognizes is unknown. Input was 2 to 2.5 ug genomic DNA, or all available if less. Amplification used 60 V beta primers and 13 J beta primers. Data came from immunoSEQ multiplex PCR; TCRdb stores just in-frame clones and leaves some out. The data contain about 73,000 clones, roughly 87% of them singletons. This record belongs to a study of glioma-infiltrating T cells after dendritic cell vaccination. In the study overall: Treatment, given 2003 to 2012, was autologous tumor lysate-pulsed dendritic cell vaccination.

Notes on the study in general: TCR clonality showed no direct relationship with survival.

The source material was blood, sampled before dendritic cell vaccination. The TCR originated in a human donor with glioblastoma.

The CDR3 DNA is TGTGCCAGTAGAAACCAGAGGGCTACTAACTATGGCTACACCTTC. Translation: CASRNQRATNYGYTF. The chain couples TRBV19 to TRBJ1-2; D unresolved. Germline V gene data show CDR1 as LNHDA and CDR2 as SQIVND (reference sequence). V lost 6 bases and J lost 0, with 14 bases in between. This CDR3 spans 15 amino acids.